This T cell receptor (beta chain) was recovered during a study of CD8+ T cells in alopecia areata. This clone was counted a few times. As for treatment: oral pan-JAK inhibitor, 5-10 mg twice daily. Sequencing used cDNA as its template, made by extracting RNA and reverse transcribing it. Some clones are missing from TCRdb's copy, which holds only in-frame ones; the method was immunoSEQ multiplex PCR. The sample contains roughly 230,000 clones, roughly 44% of which appear only once. This clonotype was obtained from a human donor with alopecia areata. Sequencing used CD4+ T cells sorted from blood, obtained at roughly week 36, from a patient treated with tofacitinib.

The CDR3 region is CASSQGGGGTYEQYF. The DNA for the CDR3 is TGCGCCAGCAGCCAAGGGGGCGGGGGAACCTACGAGCAGTACTTC. V is TRBV4-1 and J is TRBJ2-7, with 7 bases aligning to TRBD2. The germline V gene has CDR1 MGHRA and CDR2 YSYEKL. Trimming removed 1 base from V and 2 bases from J; junction bases left unmatched: 5. The CDR3 extends over 15 amino acids.